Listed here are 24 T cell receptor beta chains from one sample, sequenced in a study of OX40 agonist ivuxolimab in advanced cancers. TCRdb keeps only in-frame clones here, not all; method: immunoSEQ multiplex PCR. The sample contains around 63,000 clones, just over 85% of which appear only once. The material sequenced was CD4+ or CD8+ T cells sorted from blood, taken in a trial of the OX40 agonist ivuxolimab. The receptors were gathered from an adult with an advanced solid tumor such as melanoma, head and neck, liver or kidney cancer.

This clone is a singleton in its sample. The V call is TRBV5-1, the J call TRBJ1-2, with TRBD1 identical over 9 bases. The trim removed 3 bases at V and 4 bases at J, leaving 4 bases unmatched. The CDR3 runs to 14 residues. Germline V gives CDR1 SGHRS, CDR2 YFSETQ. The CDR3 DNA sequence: TGCGCCAGCAGCTCCGGGACAGGGACCTATGGCTACACCTTC. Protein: CASSSGTGTYGYTF.

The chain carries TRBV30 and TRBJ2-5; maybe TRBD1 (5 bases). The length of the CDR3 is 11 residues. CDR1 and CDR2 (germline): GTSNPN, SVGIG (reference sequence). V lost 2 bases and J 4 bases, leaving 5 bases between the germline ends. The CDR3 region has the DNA TGTGCCTGGAGTAGGGGAGAGACCCAGTACTTC. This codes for CAWSRGETQYF.

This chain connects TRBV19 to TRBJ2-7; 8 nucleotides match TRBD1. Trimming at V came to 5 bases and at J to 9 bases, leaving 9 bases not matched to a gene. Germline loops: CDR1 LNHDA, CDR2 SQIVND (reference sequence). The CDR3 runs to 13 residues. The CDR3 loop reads CASSSGQGAGQYF. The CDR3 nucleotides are TGTGCCAGTAGTTCAGGACAGGGCGCTGGGCAGTACTTC.

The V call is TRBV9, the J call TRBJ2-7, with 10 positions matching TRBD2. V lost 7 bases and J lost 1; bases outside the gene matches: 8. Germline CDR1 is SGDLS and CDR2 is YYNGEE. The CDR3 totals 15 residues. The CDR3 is CASGPTSGISYEQYF. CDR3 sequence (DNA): TGTGCCAGCGGCCCCACTAGCGGGATTTCCTACGAGCAGTACTTC.

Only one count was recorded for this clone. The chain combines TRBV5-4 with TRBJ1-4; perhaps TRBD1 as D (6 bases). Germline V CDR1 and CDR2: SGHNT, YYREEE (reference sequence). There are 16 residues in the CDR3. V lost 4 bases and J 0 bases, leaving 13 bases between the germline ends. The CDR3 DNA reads TGTGCCAGCAGCCCCGGGGGGACAACAACTAATGAAAAACTGTTTTTT. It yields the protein CASSPGGTTTNEKLFF.

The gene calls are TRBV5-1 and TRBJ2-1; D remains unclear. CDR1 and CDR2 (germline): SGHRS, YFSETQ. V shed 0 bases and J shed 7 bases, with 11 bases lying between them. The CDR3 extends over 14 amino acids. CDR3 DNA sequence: TGCGCCAGCAGCTTGGTTGGAAATTGGAATGAGCAGTTCTTC. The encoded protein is CASSLVGNWNEQFF.

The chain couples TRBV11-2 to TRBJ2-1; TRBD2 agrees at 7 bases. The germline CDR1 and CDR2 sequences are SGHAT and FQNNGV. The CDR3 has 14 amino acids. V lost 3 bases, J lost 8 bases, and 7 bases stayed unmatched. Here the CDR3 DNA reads TGTGCCAGCAGCTTCGGGGGAGGGCCCCATGAGCAGTTCTTC. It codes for CASSFGGGPHEQFF.

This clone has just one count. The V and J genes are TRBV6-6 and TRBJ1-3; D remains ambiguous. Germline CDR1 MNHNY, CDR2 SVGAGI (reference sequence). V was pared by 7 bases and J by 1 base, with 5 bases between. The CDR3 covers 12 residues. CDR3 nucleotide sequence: TGTGCCAGCAAAGGGTCTGGAAACACCATATATTTT. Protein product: CASKGSGNTIYF.

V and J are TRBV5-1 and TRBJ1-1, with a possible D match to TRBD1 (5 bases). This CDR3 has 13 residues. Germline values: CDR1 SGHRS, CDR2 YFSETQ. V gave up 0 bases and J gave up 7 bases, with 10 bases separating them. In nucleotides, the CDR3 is TGCGCCAGCAGCTTGGTAGGACAAAATGAAGCTTTCTTT. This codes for CASSLVGQNEAFF.

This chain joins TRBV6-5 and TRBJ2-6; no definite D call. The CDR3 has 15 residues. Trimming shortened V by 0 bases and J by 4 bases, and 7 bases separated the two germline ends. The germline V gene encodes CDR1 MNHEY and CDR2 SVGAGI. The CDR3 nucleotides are TGTGCCAGCAGTTACTCGTCGAGGGGGGCCAACGTCCTGACTTTC. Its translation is CASSYSSRGANVLTF.

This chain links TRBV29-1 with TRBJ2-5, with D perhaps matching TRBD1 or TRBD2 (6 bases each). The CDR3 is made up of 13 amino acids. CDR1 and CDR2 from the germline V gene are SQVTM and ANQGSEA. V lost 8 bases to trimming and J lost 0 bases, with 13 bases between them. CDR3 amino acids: CSFGGGNQETQYF. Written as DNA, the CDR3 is TGCAGCTTCGGAGGGGGGAACCAAGAGACCCAGTACTTC.

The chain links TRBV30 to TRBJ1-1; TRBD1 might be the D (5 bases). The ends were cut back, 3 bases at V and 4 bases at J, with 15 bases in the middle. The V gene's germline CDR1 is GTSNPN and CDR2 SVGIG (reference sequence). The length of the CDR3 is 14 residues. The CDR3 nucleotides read TGTGCCTGGAGGGTGGGAGGGGACGGCACTGAAGCTTTCTTT. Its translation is CAWRVGGDGTEAFF.

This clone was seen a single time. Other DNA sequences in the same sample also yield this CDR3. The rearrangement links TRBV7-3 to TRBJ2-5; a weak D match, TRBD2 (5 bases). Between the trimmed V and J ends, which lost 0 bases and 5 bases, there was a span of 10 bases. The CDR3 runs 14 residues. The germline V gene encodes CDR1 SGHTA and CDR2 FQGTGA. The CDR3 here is CASSLTGPGETQYF. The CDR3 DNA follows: TGTGCCAGCAGCTTAACCGGACCGGGGGAGACCCAGTACTTC.

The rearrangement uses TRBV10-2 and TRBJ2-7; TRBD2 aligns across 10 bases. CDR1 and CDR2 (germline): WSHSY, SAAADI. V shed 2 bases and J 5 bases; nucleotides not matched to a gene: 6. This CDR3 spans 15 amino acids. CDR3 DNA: TGCGCCAGCAGTGAGCCAGCGGGAGGGTTTCACGAGCAGTACTTC. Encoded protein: CASSEPAGGFHEQYF.

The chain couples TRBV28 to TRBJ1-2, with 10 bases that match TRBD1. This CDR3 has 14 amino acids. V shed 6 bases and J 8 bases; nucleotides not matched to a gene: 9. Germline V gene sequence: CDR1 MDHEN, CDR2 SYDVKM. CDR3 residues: CASRDRGSVQGYTF. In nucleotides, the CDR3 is TGTGCCAGCAGGGACAGGGGGTCGGTACAAGGCTACACCTTC.

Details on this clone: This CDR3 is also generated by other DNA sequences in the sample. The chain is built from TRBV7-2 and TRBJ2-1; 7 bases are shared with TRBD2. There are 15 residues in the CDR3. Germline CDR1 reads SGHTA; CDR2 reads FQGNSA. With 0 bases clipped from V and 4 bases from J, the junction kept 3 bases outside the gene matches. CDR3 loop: CASSLAGGIYNEQFF. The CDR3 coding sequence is TGTGCCAGCAGCTTAGCGGGAGGGATATACAATGAGCAGTTCTTC.

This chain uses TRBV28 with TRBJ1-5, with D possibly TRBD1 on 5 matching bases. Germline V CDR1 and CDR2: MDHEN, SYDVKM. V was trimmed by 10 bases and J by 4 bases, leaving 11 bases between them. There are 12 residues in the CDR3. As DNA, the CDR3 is TGTGCCACGCATGAGGGGAATCAGCCCCAGCATTTT. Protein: CATHEGNQPQHF.

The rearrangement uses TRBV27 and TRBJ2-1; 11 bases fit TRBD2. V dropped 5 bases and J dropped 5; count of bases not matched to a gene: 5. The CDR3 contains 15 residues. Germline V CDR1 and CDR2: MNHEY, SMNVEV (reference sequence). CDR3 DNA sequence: TGTGCCAGCAGTATCGGGACTAGCGGCCACAATGAGCAGTTCTTC. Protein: CASSIGTSGHNEQFF.

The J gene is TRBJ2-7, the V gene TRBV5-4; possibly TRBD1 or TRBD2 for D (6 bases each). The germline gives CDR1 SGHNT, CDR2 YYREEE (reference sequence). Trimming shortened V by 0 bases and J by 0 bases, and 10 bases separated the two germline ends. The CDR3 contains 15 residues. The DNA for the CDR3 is TGTGCCAGCAGCTTGGCAGGGGACTTCTCCTACGAGCAGTACTTC. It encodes CASSLAGDFSYEQYF.

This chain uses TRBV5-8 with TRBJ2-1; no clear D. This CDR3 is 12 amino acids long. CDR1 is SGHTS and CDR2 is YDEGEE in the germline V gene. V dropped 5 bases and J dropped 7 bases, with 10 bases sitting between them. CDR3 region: CASRMVSNEQFF. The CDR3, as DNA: TGTGCCAGCAGGATGGTGTCAAATGAGCAGTTCTTC.

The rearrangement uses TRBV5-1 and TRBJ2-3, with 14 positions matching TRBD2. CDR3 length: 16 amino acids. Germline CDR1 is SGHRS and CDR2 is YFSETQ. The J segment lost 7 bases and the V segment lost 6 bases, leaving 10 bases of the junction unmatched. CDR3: CASKLGGTSGRNTQYF. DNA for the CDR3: TGCGCCAGCAAATTGGGGGGGACTAGCGGGAGAAATACGCAGTATTTT.

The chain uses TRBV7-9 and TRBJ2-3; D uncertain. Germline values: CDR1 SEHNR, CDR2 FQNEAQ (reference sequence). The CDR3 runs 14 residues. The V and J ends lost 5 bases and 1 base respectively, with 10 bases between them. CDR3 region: CASSREWGTDTQYF. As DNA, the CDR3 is TGTGCCAGCAGCAGAGAATGGGGCACAGATACGCAGTATTTT.

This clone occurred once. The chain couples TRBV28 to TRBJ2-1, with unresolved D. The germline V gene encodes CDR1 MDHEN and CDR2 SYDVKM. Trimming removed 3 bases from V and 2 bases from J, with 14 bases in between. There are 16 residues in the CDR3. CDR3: CASSFQRVVTYNEQFF. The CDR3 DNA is TGTGCCAGCAGTTTCCAAAGGGTTGTCACCTACAATGAGCAGTTCTTC.

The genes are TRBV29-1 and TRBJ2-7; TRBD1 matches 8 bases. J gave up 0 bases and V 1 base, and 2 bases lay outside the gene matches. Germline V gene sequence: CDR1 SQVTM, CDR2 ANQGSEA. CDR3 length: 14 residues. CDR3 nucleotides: TGCAGCGTTGAAGGGACAGGGTCCTCCTACGAGCAGTACTTC. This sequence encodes CSVEGTGSSYEQYF.